The rows below give T cell receptor beta chains drawn from one sample of a study of T cell repertoires in cytomegalovirus infection. TCRdb itself ran the reads through MiXCR, one entry per CDR3 protein. Found here are approximately 500,000 distinct CDR3 sequences, around a third of them singletons; the top ten hold 15% to 20%. Their cognate antigens are unknown. Material: cultured PBMCs, obtained from culture after CMV antigen stimulation. The receptors were gathered from a human donor in good health (CMV status not recorded). Some clones in this sample may be carry-over from other donors' samples. Each CDR3 is given with its conserved first and last residue. A D gene is named only where the DNA matches it firmly. Rows may omit the clone size; those that give it use once, few, many or a size class.

d_gene	v_gene	len	j_gene	abundance	CDR3nt	CDR3aa
TRBD1	TRBV19	15	TRBJ1-5	-	TGTGCCAGTAGTACCGACGACAGGGTCGGTCAGCCCCAGCATTTT	CASSTDDRVGQPQHF
TRBD2	TRBV4-2	20	TRBJ2-1	-	TGTGCCAGCAGCCAAGATAACGGGGGACTAGCGGGACGGGGAGGCTATGAGCAGTTCTTC	CASSQDNGGLAGRGGYEQFF
-	TRBV30	17	TRBJ1-5	-	TGTGCCTGGAGCCCCATAGGTAGGGGTAATTATAATCAGCCCCAGCATTTT	CAWSPIGRGNYNQPQHF
TRBD1	TRBV6-2/TRBV6-3	12	TRBJ2-1	-	TGTGCCAGCAGACAGGGGTGGGGTGAGCAGTTCTTC	CASRQGWGEQFF
-	TRBV6-6	16	TRBJ2-2	once	TGTGCCAGCAGTTACTCGAGCGTCCCCACCGCCGGGGAGCTGTTTTTT	CASSYSSVPTAGELFF
TRBD2	TRBV15	16	TRBJ2-5	-	TGTGCCACCAGCAGAGAAGGACTAGCGGGAGATACGACCCAGTACTTC	CATSREGLAGDTTQYF
-	TRBV28	12	TRBJ2-7	many	TGTGCCAGCAGCCAAGAGGGATACGAGCAGTACTTC	CASSQEGYEQYF
-	TRBV7-8	14	TRBJ2-5	-	TGTGCCAGCAGCCCAGCCGGGATCCAAGAGACCCAGTACTTC	CASSPAGIQETQYF
-	TRBV19	15	TRBJ1-5	-	TGTGCCAGTAGCCGGTCGGGGGGGGGTAATCAGCCCCAGCATTTT	CASSRSGGGNQPQHF
TRBD2	TRBV7-8	13	TRBJ2-1	few	TGTGCCAGCAGCGGCAGACTAGCACCTGAGCAGTTCTTC	CASSGRLAPEQFF
-	TRBV28	14	TRBJ2-7	few	TGTGCCAGCAGCCTCGGCAGGGGCAGAAACGAGCAGTACTTC	CASSLGRGRNEQYF
-	TRBV19	15	TRBJ2-7	once	TGTGCCAGTAGTATTCGAGGGAGCGGACCCTACGAGCAGTACTTC	CASSIRGSGPYEQYF
-	TRBV6-2/TRBV6-3	16	TRBJ2-5	few	TGTGCCAGCACCCCCTCTATACTGGGTTCCCAAGAGACCCAGTACTTC	CASTPSILGSQETQYF
-	TRBV10-3	15	TRBJ2-2	-	TGTGCCACCCGACAGGCGGGATCGCACACCGGGGAGCTGTTTTTT	CATRQAGSHTGELFF
-	TRBV4-1	16	TRBJ2-6	-	TGCGCCAGCAGCCAAGTCAGCGGGTCTGGGGCCAACGTCCTGACTTTC	CASSQVSGSGANVLTF
-	TRBV6-2/TRBV6-3	16	TRBJ2-1	many	TGTGCCAGCAGTTACTTTACGAATACTATCAACAATGAGCAGTTCTTC	CASSYFTNTINNEQFF
-	TRBV18	13	TRBJ1-1	-	TGTGCCAGCTCGCCAGGGAGTGAGGCACAAGCTTTCTTT	CASSPGSEAQAFF
-	TRBV7-2	15	TRBJ1-2	-	TGTGCCAGTCTTGGGGCGAGGGAAGGGGCCTATGGCTACACCTTC	CASLGAREGAYGYTF
TRBD2	TRBV12-5	15	TRBJ2-3	-	TGTGCTAGTGCCGGCGGACTAGCCGACACAGATACGCAGTATTTT	CASAGGLADTDTQYF
TRBD2	TRBV7-2	16	TRBJ2-5	many	TGTGCCAGCAGCTCATTGTCGGGGAGGGACCGGGAGACCCAGTACTTC	CASSSLSGRDRETQYF
TRBD1	TRBV28	14	TRBJ1-5	-	TGTGCCAGCAGTTTCCCAGGGGGCAATCGGCCCCAGCATTTT	CASSFPGGNRPQHF
TRBD2	TRBV24-1	16	TRBJ2-1	few	TGTGCCACTAGCGGGAGGCCCCGGAGCTCCTACAATGAGCAGTTCTTC	CATSGRPRSSYNEQFF
-	TRBV19	16	TRBJ2-1	-	TGTGCCAGTAGTAAGCTTACGGAGTCCCCCTACAATGAGCAGTTCTTC	CASSKLTESPYNEQFF
-	TRBV30	12	TRBJ2-1	many	TGTGCCTGGAGTCAGGGGGGCTTGGGGCAGTTCTTC	CAWSQGGLGQFF
-	TRBV6-2/TRBV6-3	13	TRBJ2-5	-	TGTGCCAGCAGTTACCTAGCCCGAACTTCCCAGTACTTC	CASSYLARTSQYF
-	TRBV18	13	TRBJ1-1	-	TGTGCCAGCTCATTAAGGGAGAGCACTGAAGCTTTCTTT	CASSLRESTEAFF
-	TRBV12-3/TRBV12-4	12	TRBJ2-7	-	TGTGCCAGCAGTTTTACCCCCGTCGAGCAGTACTTC	CASSFTPVEQYF
-	TRBV28	14	TRBJ2-1	once	TGTGCCAGCAGTTTATTTTCAGGGTACAATGAGCAGTCCTTC	CASSLFSGYNEQSF
-	TRBV7-4	15	TRBJ2-3	-	TGTGCCAGCAGCTTTCGTCCTATGGTCGCAGATACGCAGTATTTT	CASSFRPMVADTQYF
-	TRBV10-3	13	TRBJ2-1	few	TGTGCCATCACATCCAGCTCCTACAATGAGCAGTTCTTC	CAITSSSYNEQFF
TRBD1	TRBV24-1	16	TRBJ1-1	-	TGTGCCACCAGTTCCGGGGCCGCCCCAGGGGGCACTGAAGCTTTCTTT	CATSSGAAPGGTEAFF
TRBD2	TRBV6-2/TRBV6-3	16	TRBJ2-5	many	TGTGCCAGCTGCCGAGGGACTAGCGAGTACCAAGAGACCCAGTACTTC	CASCRGTSEYQETQYF
-	TRBV20-1	13	TRBJ2-7	-	TGCAGTGCCGGCGAGCGCGTCTCCTACGAGCAGTACTTC	CSAGERVSYEQYF
-	TRBV20-1	13	TRBJ2-3	few	TGCAGTGCTAGAGTTGGTGGCACAGATACGCAGTATTTT	CSARVGGTDTQYF
TRBD2	TRBV29-1	19	TRBJ2-2	few	TGCAGCGGGGTGGGACGATCAGCTAGCGGGAGTTGGGACACCGGGGAGCTGTTTTTT	CSGVGRSASGSWDTGELFF
-	TRBV29-1	12	TRBJ1-1	-	TGCAGCCCAACGGTATGGACGGGTGAAGCTTTCTTT	CSPTVWTGEAFF
-	TRBV11-2	14	TRBJ2-1	-	TGTGCCAGCAGCTTGGGAATGAGGGGGAATGAGCAGTTCTTC	CASSLGMRGNEQFF
-	TRBV5-5	15	TRBJ1-2	-	TGTGCCAGCAGCTTGGAGGGGACGCCGCGCTATGGCTACACCTTC	CASSLEGTPRYGYTF
-	TRBV28	17	TRBJ1-2	few	TGTGCCAGCAGCGGGGGGGCCACGGACGACCTAAAGGATGGCTACACCTTC	CASSGGATDDLKDGYTF
-	TRBV7-2	15	TRBJ2-3	-	TGTGCCAGCAGCGTAGGGGGACTTGTGGGAGATACGCAGTATTTT	CASSVGGLVGDTQYF
-	TRBV5-1	15	TRBJ1-5	few	TGCGCCAGCAGCTTATCCCCGAATAGCAATCAGCCCCAGCATTTT	CASSLSPNSNQPQHF
-	TRBV14	16	TRBJ1-3	few	TGTGCCAGCAGCCAAGTTGGCAGGGGCTCTGGAAACACCATATATTTT	CASSQVGRGSGNTIYF
-	TRBV7-6	17	TRBJ2-5	few	TGTGCCAGCAGCTTAGGCGCAGGCGGTGGTGGTTTGGAGACCCAGTACTTC	CASSLGAGGGGLETQYF
TRBD2	TRBV12-3/TRBV12-4	15	TRBJ2-2	-	TGTGCCAGCAGGGGCACCGGGAGGGAAACCGGGGAGCTGTTTTTT	CASRGTGRETGELFF